This TCR beta chain was recovered during a study of T cells after yellow fever vaccination. General study results and limits: Reappearance after the booster was observed for most primary-vaccination clones (96% CD4, roughly 88% CD8).

Worth noting for this clonotype: The antigen is unknown.

Each CDR3 protein gets one entry after TCRdb re-called the 5' RACE reads with MiXCR. Among about 180,000 distinct CDR3 sequences listed, roughly 6.2% were seen once. The CDR3 spans 16 residues. Trimming took off 0 bases at V and 6 bases at J, with 15 bases between the two ends. Germline loops: CDR1 MGHRA, CDR2 YSYEKL. The sequence derives from a man aged 18-30 years who received the YFV17D yellow fever vaccine. The sequencing used CD4+ T cells sorted from PBMCs, collected on the day of the first yellow fever vaccination. The V and J genes are TRBV4-1 and TRBJ2-1; a possible D gene is TRBD2 (5 bases). The CDR3 loop is CASSQEPPGWRNEQFF. The CDR3 DNA reads as TGCGCCAGCAGCCAAGAGCCTCCGGGGTGGCGCAATGAGCAGTTCTTC.